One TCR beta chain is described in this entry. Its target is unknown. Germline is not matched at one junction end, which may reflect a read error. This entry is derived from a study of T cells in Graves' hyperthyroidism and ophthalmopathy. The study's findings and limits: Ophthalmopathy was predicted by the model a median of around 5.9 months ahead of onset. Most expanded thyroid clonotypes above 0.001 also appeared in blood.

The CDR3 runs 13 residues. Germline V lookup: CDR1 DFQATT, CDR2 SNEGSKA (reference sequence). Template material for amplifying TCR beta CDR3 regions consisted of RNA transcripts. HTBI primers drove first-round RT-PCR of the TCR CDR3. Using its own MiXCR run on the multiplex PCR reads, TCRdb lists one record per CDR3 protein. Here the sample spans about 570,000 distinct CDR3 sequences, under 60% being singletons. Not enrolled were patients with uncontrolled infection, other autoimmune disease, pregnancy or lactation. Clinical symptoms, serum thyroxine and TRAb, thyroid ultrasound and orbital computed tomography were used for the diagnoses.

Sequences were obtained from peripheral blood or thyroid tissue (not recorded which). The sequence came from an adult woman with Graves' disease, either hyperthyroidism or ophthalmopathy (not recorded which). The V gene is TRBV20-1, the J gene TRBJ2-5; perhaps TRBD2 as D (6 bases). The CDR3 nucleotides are TGCAGTGCCAGAGCCCGTGGGGGGGAGACCCAGTACTTC. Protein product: CSARARGGETQYF.